This T cell receptor beta chain was captured in a study of T cells in localized non-small cell lung cancer. A note on this clone: Its antigen remains unidentified.

Overall study findings and caveats: Median approximately 50 top-100 tumor clones were shared with paired adjacent lung. Among the tissues sampled, uninvolved adjacent lung had the highest T cell clonality, above tumor. Higher T cell density in the blood was associated with longer overall survival, whereas higher adjacent-lung clonality associated with shorter survival.

The CDR3 is 17 amino acids. Germline values: CDR1 MRHNA, CDR2 SNTAGT. V lost 1 base and J lost 0; bases outside the gene matches: 8. TCRdb's copy holds only in-frame clones and misses some; the assay was immunoSEQ multiplex PCR. This sample yields around 45,000 clones, of which around 87% are seen a single time; 2.5% belongs to the top ten. The input for sequencing was PBMCs, taken before any cancer treatment. This clonotype was sampled from a man aged 40-75 years with stage II lung adenocarcinoma. The V and J genes are TRBV6-4 and TRBJ1-2, with 7 bases aligning to TRBD1. The CDR3, as DNA: TGTGCCAGCAGTGACTGTCTTGAGGGGGCGCCTAACTATGGCTACACCTTC. Encoded protein: CASSDCLEGAPNYGYTF.